Sequencing of this T cell receptor beta chain was carried out in a study of shared clonotypes between healthy human individuals. The study's findings and limits: Only blood was sampled; tissue repertoires likely differ.

Points on this clone: As yet, its antigen is unknown.

Germline-derived CDR1 and CDR2 are MNHNS and SASEGT. The germline V and J ends were trimmed by 3 bases and 5 bases, with 19 bases remaining between them. The CDR3 covers 17 residues. The table came from immunoSEQ multiplex PCR; TCRdb's copy has only in-frame clones and leaves some out. The repertoire holds about 1,800,000 clones, with about 94% as singletons. The naive CD8 subset, CD45RO-negative cells positively selected for CCR7, excluded terminally differentiated effector memory CD45RA+ cells. Healthy HIV-negative adults without recent acute infections or vaccinations served as donors. The sample taken for sequencing was naive CD8+ T cells sorted from blood. The receptor was derived from a man between 18 and 35 years old in good health. The J gene is TRBJ2-2, the V gene TRBV6-1, with a tentative D call TRBD2 (6 bases). The CDR3 coding sequence is TGTGCCAGCAGTGAGGTGACAAGGACTACCGTAACCGGGGAGCTGTTTTTT. This translates into CASSEVTRTTVTGELFF.